Below are 9 T cell receptor beta chains sequenced from a single sample in a study of blood T cell repertoires in COVID-19. Generated by immunoSEQ multiplex PCR, the TCRdb table keeps only in-frame clones and is missing some. The table lists 250,000 to 350,000 clones, 88% of them singletons. Input material: peripheral blood. The receptors derive from a woman aged 30 to 39 with COVID-19, enrolled during active disease.

This clone was picked up one time. The V gene is TRBV7-2, the J gene TRBJ2-7, with 7 positions matching TRBD2. Germline V gene data show CDR1 as SGHTA and CDR2 as FQGNSA. Trimming at V came to 6 bases and at J to 2 bases, leaving 10 bases not matched to a gene. This CDR3 spans 15 amino acids. The CDR3 region is CASSSSSGLTYEQYF. DNA of the CDR3: TGTGCCAGCAGTTCGAGTAGCGGGCTTACCTACGAGCAGTACTTC. Together with reference TRBV7-2 and TRBJ2-7, the CDR3 gives the full variable domain: GAGVSQSPSNKVTEKGKDVELRCDPISGHTALYWYRQSLGQGLEFLIYFQGNSAPDKSGLPSDRFSAERTGGSVSTLTIQRTQQEDSAVYLCASSSSSGLTYEQYFGPGTRLTVT.

The chain is built from TRBV2 and TRBJ2-3; 12 nucleotides align to TRBD2. Unmatched junction bases numbered 7, after V lost 4 bases and J lost 2 bases. CDR1 and CDR2 from the germline V gene are SNHLY and FYNNEI. CDR3 length: 17 residues. The CDR3 spells CASSGIRTSGITDTQYF. CDR3 sequence (DNA): TGTGCCAGCAGTGGGATAAGGACTAGCGGGATCACAGATACGCAGTATTTT.

The chain links TRBV2 to TRBJ1-4; maybe TRBD1 (5 bases). The V and J ends lost 5 bases and 8 bases respectively, with 9 bases between them. In germline, CDR1 is SNHLY, CDR2 FYNNEI. The CDR3 runs 12 residues. The CDR3 here is CASSIKGEKLFF. The CDR3 DNA reads as TGTGCCAGCAGTATAAAGGGGGAAAAACTGTTTTTT.

V and J are TRBV7-6 and TRBJ2-2, with 8 bases aligning to TRBD2. The ends lost 2 bases at V and 1 base at J; junction bases unmatched: 0. The CDR3 length is 15 residues. Per the germline V gene, CDR1 is SGHVS and CDR2 is FNYEAQ. CDR3 amino acids: CASSLSGRNTGELFF. CDR3 nucleotides: TGTGCCAGCAGCTTAAGCGGGAGGAACACCGGGGAGCTGTTTTTT. The full variable domain, its missing parts supplied by reference TRBV7-6 and TRBJ2-2, is GAGVSQSPRYKVTKRGQDVALRCDPISGHVSLYWYRQALGQGPEFLTYFNYEAQQDKSGLPNDRFSAERPEGSISTLTIQRTEQRDSAMYRCASSLSGRNTGELFFGEGSRLTVL.

In this sample, this clone turned up once. The chain links TRBV6-1 to TRBJ1-5; possible D gene TRBD1, 5 bases. V was clipped by 0 bases and J by 2 bases, with 5 bases between them. CDR1 and CDR2 (germline): MNHNS, SASEGT. This CDR3 region has 14 residues. The CDR3 is CASSEARGNQPQHF. CDR3 DNA sequence: TGTGCCAGCAGTGAAGCCAGGGGCAATCAGCCCCAGCATTTT.

This clone was counted a few times. V usage is TRBV12-3 or TRBV12-4 and J usage is TRBJ1-5, with D maybe TRBD1 (5 bases). Trimming left V 7 bases short and J 11 bases short, with 15 bases between. The CDR3 extends over 12 amino acids. CDR3 sequence reads: CASTPGGGAQHF. The DNA of the CDR3 is TGTGCCAGCACCCCCGGGGGGGGAGCCCAGCATTTT.

The chain links TRBV10-3 to TRBJ2-1; D call uncertain. Per germline, CDR1 ENHRY and CDR2 SYGVKD. This CDR3 region has 16 residues. V was pared by 0 bases and J by 1 base, with 10 bases between. CDR3 residues: CAISESSPLSYNEQFF. The CDR3 DNA sequence: TGTGCCATCAGTGAGTCTAGCCCCCTTTCCTACAATGAGCAGTTCTTC.

The rearrangement links TRBV24-1 to TRBJ2-5, with TRBD2 identical over 10 bases. The CDR3 has 14 amino acids. The germline gives CDR1 KGHDR, CDR2 SFDVKD. Trimming at V came to 10 bases and at J to 5 bases, leaving 9 bases not matched to a gene. The CDR3 DNA follows: TGTGCCACACAGGCGAGCGGGAGGGTGGAGACCCAGTACTTC. Translated, it gives CATQASGRVETQYF.

This chain uses TRBV19 with TRBJ2-4; TRBD1 aligns across 7 bases. V was clipped by 0 bases and J by 8 bases; unmatched bases: 13. CDR3 length: 17 amino acids. The germline CDR1 and CDR2 sequences are LNHDA and SQIVND (reference sequence). The CDR3 bases are TGTGCCAGTAGTATAGATTGGAAGGGCAGGGGGAGATACATTCAGTACTTC. Residues: CASSIDWKGRGRYIQYF.